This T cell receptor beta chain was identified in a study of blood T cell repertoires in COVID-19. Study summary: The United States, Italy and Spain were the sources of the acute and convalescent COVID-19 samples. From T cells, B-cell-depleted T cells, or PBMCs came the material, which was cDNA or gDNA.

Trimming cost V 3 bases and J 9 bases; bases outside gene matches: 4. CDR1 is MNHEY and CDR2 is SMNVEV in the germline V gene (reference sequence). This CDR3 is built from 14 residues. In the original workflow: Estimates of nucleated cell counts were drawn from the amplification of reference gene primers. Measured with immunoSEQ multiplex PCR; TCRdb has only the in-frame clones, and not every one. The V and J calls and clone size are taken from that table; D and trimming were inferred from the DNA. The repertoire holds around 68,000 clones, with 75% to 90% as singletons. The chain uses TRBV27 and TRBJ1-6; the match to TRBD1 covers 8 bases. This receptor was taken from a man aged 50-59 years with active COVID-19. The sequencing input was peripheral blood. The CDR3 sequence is CASSFRTGSSPLHF. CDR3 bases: TGTGCCAGCAGTTTTAGGACAGGGAGTTCACCCCTCCACTTT.